These 29 T cell receptor beta chains share one sample of origin, sequenced in a study of beta chain features in type 1 diabetes (dated by TCRdb to between 2017 and 2018). No antigens are known for them. Library preparation used the immunoSEQ multiplex PCR assay. The entire isolated RNA was reverse transcribed using the High Capacity cDNA Reverse Transcription Kit, and thus expressed TCRB transcripts were sequenced. TCRdb holds this immuneACCESS table with in-frame rearrangements only. Some clones are missing; in checked studies, unresolved V genes explain under half, and the rest has no known cause. The sample records 65,000 to 85,000 clones, around 49% of which are singletons. The ten top clones hold 0.65% to 0.9% of the sample. Findings and caveats that apply to the study as a whole: In all four CD4+ subsets, TCRB CDR3 length was moderately but significantly shorter in type 1 diabetes patients.

Sample: central memory CD4+ T cells from blood. The receptors here all came from a man aged 30 to 39 with type 1 diabetes.

V gene TRBV6-1 combines with J gene TRBJ2-3, with TRBD2 matching over 12 bases. J gave up 4 bases and V 8 bases, and 7 bases lay outside the gene matches. This CDR3 has 15 amino acids. Germline V CDR1 and CDR2: MNHNS, SASEGT. CDR3 sequence: CASVWTSGAPDTQYF. CDR3 in DNA: TGTGCCAGCGTATGGACTAGCGGGGCCCCAGATACGCAGTATTTT.

The chain employs TRBV9 and TRBJ2-4; 7 bases agree with TRBD2. The CDR3 contains 14 residues. V dropped 4 bases and J dropped 9; count of bases not matched to a gene: 10. Germline V gene data show CDR1 as SGDLS and CDR2 as YYNGEE. The CDR3 DNA reads as TGTGCCAGCAGCCCCGAGGGAGGGGCGGGCATTCAGTACTTC. It is translated as CASSPEGGAGIQYF.

The rearrangement links TRBV18 to TRBJ2-3, with D hard to call. V lost 6 bases and J 6 bases, leaving 16 bases between the germline ends. The CDR3 is 14 amino acids. CDR1 is KGHSH, CDR2 LQKENI, per germline. The CDR3 coding sequence is TGTGCCAGCTCCCGGCTCGACTCGCGCGATACGCAGTATTTT. This codes for CASSRLDSRDTQYF. Full variable domain (rest looked up from reference TRBV18 and TRBJ2-3): NAGVMQNPRHLVRRRGQEARLRCSPMKGHSHVYWYRQLPEEGLKFMVYLQKENIIDESGMPKERFSAEFPKEGPSILRIQQVVRGDSAAYFCASSRLDSRDTQYFGPGTRLTVL.

This chain joins TRBV5-1 and TRBJ1-1; D is unclear. Trimming took off 9 bases at V and 6 bases at J, with 21 bases between the two ends. The CDR3 is made up of 14 amino acids. Germline assignment: CDR1 SGHRS and CDR2 YFSETQ. The DNA for the CDR3 is TGCGCCACCAGATTGGGCACCGAGAGAGCTGAAGCTTTCTTT. It specifies CATRLGTERAEAFF.

The chain is built from TRBV6-5 and TRBJ1-2, with D maybe TRBD1 (6 bases). Germline values: CDR1 MNHEY, CDR2 SVGAGI. This CDR3 comprises 12 residues. Trimming pared 6 bases from V and 7 bases from J, leaving 12 bases between. The CDR3 region has the DNA TGTGCCAGCAGCCCCTTGACAGGTGGCTACACCTTC. Encoded protein: CASSPLTGGYTF.

This clone was detected a few times. Relative to the germline gene, one junction end is altered; a read error may explain this. The chain has TRBV11-2 and TRBJ1-2, with 7 bases fitting TRBD1. The germline CDR1 and CDR2 sequences are SGHAT and FQNNGV. This CDR3 is built from 12 residues. The CDR3 DNA reads as TGTGCCAGCAGCTTGAACCGGGACAGTTCCTTCTTC. Translating gives CASSLNRDSSFF.

The V gene is TRBV5-6, the J gene TRBJ2-7, with D maybe TRBD1 (5 bases). V was shortened by 5 bases and J by 0 bases, with 12 bases between the two germline ends. The CDR3 totals 14 residues. Per germline, CDR1 SGHDT and CDR2 YYEEEE. As DNA, the CDR3 is TGTGCCAGCAGACTTGACAGAATCTCCTACGAGCAGTACTTC. Its translation is CASRLDRISYEQYF.

The genes are TRBV5-1 and TRBJ1-1; D is undetermined. The CDR3 loop spans 19 amino acids. Deletions cut 4 bases from V and 3 bases from J, with 28 bases between. The germline V gene has CDR1 SGHRS and CDR2 YFSETQ. As DNA, the CDR3 is TGCGCCAGCAGCCCCCGGATGGGCACAGTTGTGGGGAGCCACACTGAAGCTTTCTTT. It specifies CASSPRMGTVVGSHTEAFF.

Turning to this clone: One junction end disagrees with the germline gene, perhaps due to a read error. The genes are TRBV29-1 and TRBJ2-5, with TRBD1 matching over 10 bases. The CDR3 runs 16 residues. In germline, CDR1 is SQVTM, CDR2 ANQGSEA. The CDR3 loop is CSVEDRDRGNVETQYF. CDR3 nucleotides: TGCAGCGTAGAAGACCGGGACAGGGGAAATGTAGAGACCCAGTACTTC. Looking up the rest from reference TRBV29-1 and TRBJ2-5 gives the full variable domain: SAVISQKPSRDICQRGTSLTIQCQVDSQVTMMFWYRQQPGQSLTLIATANQGSEATYESGFVIDKFPISRPNLTFSTLTVSNMSPEDSSIYLCSVEDRDRGNVETQYFGPGTRLLVL.

This chain joins TRBV5-1 and TRBJ2-2; unclear D gene. Germline V gene data show CDR1 as SGHRS and CDR2 as YFSETQ. V was trimmed by 3 bases and J by 0 bases, leaving 6 bases between them. This CDR3 region has 14 residues. The CDR3 spells CASSWATNTGELFF. The CDR3 coding sequence is TGCGCCAGCAGCTGGGCGACGAACACCGGGGAGCTGTTTTTT.

This chain links TRBV4-1 with TRBJ2-5; possible D gene TRBD1, 6 bases. The last part of the DNA fits TRBJ2-7 better; the J call may be wrong. Looked up from germline, CDR1 is MGHRA and CDR2 is YSYEKL. CDR3 length: 15 residues. The CDR3 spells CASSQVSGQSYEQYF. CDR3 coding DNA: TGCGCCAGCAGCCAAGTTTCCGGACAGTCCTACGAGCAGTACTTC.

In this sample, this clone turned up a few times. This sequence joins TRBV25-1 and TRBJ2-7; no clear D. Germline loops: CDR1 MGHDK, CDR2 SYGVNS. CDR3 length: 16 amino acids. Trimming cost V 2 bases and J 0 bases, with 14 bases left between them. The CDR3: CASSETLGRSSYEQYF. CDR3 DNA: TGTGCCAGCAGTGAAACCCTCGGCCGGAGCTCCTACGAGCAGTACTTC.

The chain employs TRBV2 and TRBJ2-3, with TRBD2 identical over 8 bases. Trimming cost V 3 bases and J 1 base; bases outside gene matches: 3. Germline lookup yields CDR1 SNHLY and CDR2 FYNNEI. The CDR3 runs 15 residues. This chain's CDR3 is CASSDPGLGTDTQYF. CDR3 nucleotides: TGTGCCAGCAGTGACCCGGGACTAGGCACAGATACGCAGTATTTT.

This chain links TRBV29-1 with TRBJ2-2, with D maybe TRBD1 (5 bases). Germline V lookup: CDR1 SQVTM, CDR2 ANQGSEA. Trimming stripped 7 bases from V and 1 base from J, with 10 bases between. CDR3 length: 13 amino acids. The CDR3 coding sequence is TGCAGCGCCGGACACTTGAACACCGGGGAGCTGTTTTTT. It codes for CSAGHLNTGELFF.

This rearrangement joins TRBV5-1 to TRBJ1-1; 11 bases line up with TRBD1. The CDR3 has 16 amino acids. The junction had 9 bases not matched to a gene; V was cut back by 4 bases and J by 4 bases. Germline assignment: CDR1 SGHRS and CDR2 YFSETQ. CDR3 loop: CASSLDRGLDFTEAFF. As DNA, the CDR3 is TGCGCCAGCAGCCTGGACAGGGGGCTGGACTTCACTGAAGCTTTCTTT.

CDR3 loop: CASSLEARGRKYF. The CDR3 nucleotides are TGCGCCAGCAGCCTTGAGGCGCGGGGGCGAAAGTACTTC. The rearrangement joins TRBV4-1 to TRBJ2-7, with a possible D match to TRBD2 (7 bases). Germline CDR1 MGHRA, CDR2 YSYEKL. The CDR3 loop spans 13 amino acids. V lost 4 bases, J lost 11 bases, and 18 bases lay in between.

The rearrangement links TRBV5-8 to TRBJ1-2, with a tentative D call TRBD1 (5 bases). Germline CDR1 SGHTS, CDR2 YDEGEE. This CDR3 has 15 amino acids. V lost 4 bases and J lost 7, with 20 bases in between. The CDR3 region has the DNA TGTGCCAGCAGCCCCCCTGGTGGGGCAGGTCGTGGCTACACCTTC. Its protein product is CASSPPGGAGRGYTF. The full variable domain, rest sourced from reference TRBV5-8 and TRBJ1-2, is EAGVTQSPTHLIKTRGQQATLRCSPISGHTSVYWYQQALGLGLQFLLWYDEGEERNRGNFPPRFSGRQFPNYSSELNVNALELEDSALYLCASSPPGGAGRGYTFGSGTRLTVV.

The J gene is TRBJ2-1, the V gene TRBV18, with D tentatively TRBD1 (6 bases). Germline V gives CDR1 KGHSH, CDR2 LQKENI. V was pared by 5 bases and J by 5 bases, with 16 bases between. This CDR3 spans 15 amino acids. The CDR3, as DNA: TGTGCCAGCTCATGGATTCGGGACACAAACAATGAGCAGTTCTTC. Amino acid sequence: CASSWIRDTNNEQFF.

This clone has more than one count but fewer than ten. The V call is TRBV5-5, the J call TRBJ1-6; D possibly corresponds to TRBD1 (5 bases). Trimming took off 3 bases at V and 5 bases at J, with 15 bases between the two ends. The CDR3 runs to 16 residues. From germline, CDR1 is SGHKS and CDR2 YYEKEE (reference sequence). CDR3 region: CASSSAGDRNNSPLHF. CDR3 nucleotides: TGTGCCAGCAGCTCGGCCGGTGACAGAAATAATTCACCCCTCCACTTT.

The chain carries TRBV11-3 and TRBJ2-7, with a tentative D call TRBD1 (5 bases). CDR3 size: 15 residues. The ends were cut back, 2 bases at V and 2 bases at J, with 13 bases in the middle. Germline V gives CDR1 SGHNT, CDR2 YENEEA. The CDR3 region is CASSLYGAEAYEQYF. In DNA form, the CDR3 reads TGTGCCAGCAGCTTATATGGGGCCGAAGCCTACGAGCAGTACTTC.

This clone has just one count. The chain employs TRBV6-5 and TRBJ1-4; 7 bases fit TRBD1. The CDR3 consists of 12 residues. V trimming: 8 bases; J trimming: 8 bases; junction bases outside the gene matches: 5. CDR1 is MNHEY and CDR2 is SVGAGI in the germline V gene. The CDR3 nucleotides read TGTGCCAGCTTACGACAGGGAGAAAAACTGTTTTTT. As protein: CASLRQGEKLFF.

This clone was counted only a few times. The rearrangement joins TRBV6-6 to TRBJ2-1; 9 bases are a match to TRBD1. Germline CDR1 MNHNY, CDR2 SVGAGI (reference sequence). Trimming at V came to 6 bases and at J to 8 bases, leaving 8 bases not matched to a gene. The CDR3 covers 14 residues. The DNA of the CDR3 is TGTGCCAGCAGAACAGGGGGCCTACCAGATGAGCAGTTCTTC. It encodes CASRTGGLPDEQFF.

The chain links TRBV30 to TRBJ1-1, with a possible D match to TRBD1 (6 bases). Trimming took off 4 bases at V and 5 bases at J, with 14 bases between the two ends. Germline-derived CDR1 and CDR2 are GTSNPN and SVGIG (reference sequence). The CDR3 has 13 residues. DNA of the CDR3: TGTGCCTGGAAGCTACAGGGCTTAACTGAAGCTTTCTTT. Protein sequence: CAWKLQGLTEAFF.

This clone was seen a few times. V gene TRBV18 combines with J gene TRBJ2-1; 10 nucleotides align to TRBD2. This CDR3 comprises 16 residues. Germline trimming cut 2 bases from V and 5 bases from J; bases unmatched to any gene: 6. Germline V lookup: CDR1 KGHSH, CDR2 LQKENI. Written as DNA, the CDR3 is TGTGCCAGCTCACCAGAAAGCGGGAGGGCCCACAATGAGCAGTTCTTC. Translated: CASSPESGRAHNEQFF.

This chain links TRBV6-1 with TRBJ2-5, with 10 nucleotides matching TRBD2. The CDR3 consists of 18 residues. V dropped 1 base and J dropped 4; count of bases not matched to a gene: 12. CDR1 is MNHNS and CDR2 is SASEGT in the germline V gene. The CDR3 DNA reads as TGTGCCAGCAGTGAAGTGCCCAGCGGGAGGGCCTCGGGAGAGACCCAGTACTTC. Amino acids: CASSEVPSGRASGETQYF.

CDR3 coding DNA: TGTGCCAGCAGCTTAGCGGTTGGAGGACCCTACGAGCAGTACTTC. Encoded protein: CASSLAVGGPYEQYF. V gene TRBV7-2 combines with J gene TRBJ2-7; possibly TRBD2 for D (5 bases). Trimming shortened V by 0 bases and J by 2 bases, and 11 bases separated the two germline ends. Germline V gene data show CDR1 as SGHTA and CDR2 as FQGNSA. The CDR3 contains 15 residues. Combining the CDR3 with reference TRBV7-2 and TRBJ2-7 gives the whole variable domain GAGVSQSPSNKVTEKGKDVELRCDPISGHTALYWYRQSLGQGLEFLIYFQGNSAPDKSGLPSDRFSAERTGGSVSTLTIQRTQQEDSAVYLCASSLAVGGPYEQYFGPGTRLTVT.

This clone came up once. The chain has TRBV6-5 and TRBJ1-2; 7 bases are shared with TRBD1. V lost 2 bases and J lost 4; bases outside the gene matches: 7. In germline, CDR1 is MNHEY, CDR2 SVGAGI. The CDR3 runs 15 residues. In DNA form, the CDR3 reads TGTGCCAGCAGTTACGACAGGGATCCCGGCTATGGCTACACCTTC. Translation: CASSYDRDPGYGYTF.

CDR3 coding DNA: TGTGCCTCCGCGCGGGATAACACTGAAGCTTTCTTT. Amino acids: CASARDNTEAFF. The chain is built from TRBV7-6 and TRBJ1-1, with D hard to call. Between the trimmed V and J ends, which lost 11 bases and 2 bases, there was a span of 12 bases. The V gene's germline CDR1 is SGHVS and CDR2 FNYEAQ. The CDR3 runs to 12 residues. Drawing the rest from reference TRBV7-6 and TRBJ1-1, the complete variable domain is GAGVSQSPRYKVTKRGQDVALRCDPISGHVSLYWYRQALGQGPEFLTYFNYEAQQDKSGLPNDRFSAERPEGSISTLTIQRTEQRDSAMYRCASARDNTEAFFGQGTRLTVV.

The rearrangement uses TRBV5-8 and TRBJ1-5; D uncertain. Germline CDR1 is SGHTS and CDR2 is YDEGEE. The CDR3 is 15 amino acids. Trimming shortened V by 2 bases and J by 6 bases, and 15 bases separated the two germline ends. CDR3 nucleotide sequence: TGTGCCAGCAGCTTACTGGAACCCGCGGCTCAGCCCCAGCATTTT. Translated: CASSLLEPAAQPQHF.